This T cell receptor (beta chain) was identified in a study of cytomegalovirus exposure and HLA in healthy donors. The wider study: Samples from HLA-typed donors yielded approximately 88 million unique TCRs in an early data release.

The PCR was carried out with 60 Vbeta primers and 13 Jbeta primers. TCRdb's table, derived via immunoSEQ multiplex PCR, lists solely in-frame clones and lacks some. The data contain some 100,000 clones, roughly 75% of them seen just once; the ten biggest clones take up around 4.8%. Per the germline V gene, CDR1 is ENHRY and CDR2 is SYGVKD. With 11 bases clipped from V and 5 bases from J, the junction kept 15 bases outside the gene matches. The CDR3 is made up of 16 amino acids. This clone was observed a handful of times. This receptor was taken from a woman aged 18-29 years in good health and CMV-seropositive. The chain combines TRBV10-3 with TRBJ2-7, with TRBD2 matching over 13 bases. Sequenced material: PBMCs. The CDR3 sequence: CAAKGTSGILHHEQYF. The CDR3 region has the DNA TGTGCCGCCAAGGGGACTAGCGGGATACTACACCACGAGCAGTACTTC.